A selection of T cell receptor beta chains follows, all from one sample in a study of T cell responses to AZD1222 COVID-19 vaccine. Produced via immunoSEQ multiplex PCR; TCRdb's table is partial and in-frame only. The table shows over 90,000 clones, with roughly 92% occurring only once. The sequencing used peripheral blood, collected 28 days after the second AZD1222 dose. These receptors were obtained from an adult who received the AZD1222 COVID-19 vaccine. Both conserved end residues are trimmed from each CDR3.

j_call cdr3_length v_call cdr3_aa
TRBJ1-1 15 TRBV19 ASILSSYRGFNTEAF
TRBJ1-4 12 TRBV2 ASSDSATNEKLF
TRBJ2-7 12 TRBV5-1 ASSTGQGTDEQY
TRBJ2-7 10 TRBV6-5 ASSSDGGEQY
TRBJ1-1 12 TRBV3-1/TRBV3-2 ASSLGRMNTEAF
TRBJ1-5 11 TRBV28 ASRRQGAQPQH
TRBJ2-1 9 TRBV28 ASRHLNEQF
TRBJ2-1 13 TRBV3-1/TRBV3-2 ASSQEPGGWNEQF
TRBJ1-2 12 TRBV5-5 ASSFNTGGYGYT
TRBJ2-7 12 TRBV19 ASRPGTGYDEQY
TRBJ1-3 9 TRBV7-9 ASSREDTIY
TRBJ1-2 14 TRBV4-2 ASSQVPGGANYGYT
TRBJ1-2 14 TRBV6-5 ASSYSPPDREIGYT
TRBJ2-7 13 TRBV11-3 ASSSNRGPAGEQY
TRBJ1-2 13 TRBV11-3 ASSLKREGNYGYT
TRBJ1-1 12 TRBV28 ASRAAAVETEAF
TRBJ2-5 12 TRBV14 ASSQAVQIGTQY
TRBJ1-1 14 TRBV30 AWSPGQGNWNTEAF
TRBJ2-7 12 TRBV19 ASSTWTGDDEQY
TRBJ2-7 10 TRBV5-1 ASSFGDFEQY
TRBJ2-1 13 TRBV7-3 ASSPGLPGVNEQF
TRBJ1-3 11 TRBV12-3/TRBV12-4 ASRRTSGNTIY
TRBJ2-5 9 TRBV11-3 ASSPQETQY
TRBJ2-7 10 TRBV5-1 ASSWEPGEQY
TRBJ2-3 13 TRBV7-3 ASSPGGARTDTQY
TRBJ2-4 16 TRBV28 ASSLYGQGDVAKNIQY
TRBJ2-1 14 TRBV5-1 ASSLVSSGLYNEQF
TRBJ2-3 15 TRBV5-1 ASSLGGGGAFEDTQY